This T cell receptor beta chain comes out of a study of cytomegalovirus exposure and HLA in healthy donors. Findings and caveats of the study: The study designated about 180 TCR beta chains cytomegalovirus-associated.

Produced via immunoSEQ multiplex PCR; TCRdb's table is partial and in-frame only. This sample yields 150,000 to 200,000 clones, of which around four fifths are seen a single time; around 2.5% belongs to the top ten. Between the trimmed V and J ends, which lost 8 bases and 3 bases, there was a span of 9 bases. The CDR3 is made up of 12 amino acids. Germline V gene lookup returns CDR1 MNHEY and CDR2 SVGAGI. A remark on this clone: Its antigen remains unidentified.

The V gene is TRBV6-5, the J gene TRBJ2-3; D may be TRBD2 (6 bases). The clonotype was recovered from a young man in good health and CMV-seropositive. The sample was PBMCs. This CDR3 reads CASGRGTDTQYF. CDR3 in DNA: TGTGCCAGCGGACGGGGGACAGATACGCAGTATTTT.